The 15 T cell receptor beta chains reported below all come from one sample, sequenced in a study of shared clonotypes between healthy human individuals. Profiled with immunoSEQ multiplex PCR; TCRdb holds only in-frame clones, not every one. The table has 2 million to 2.5 million clones, approximately 93% seen once. Sequencing was performed on naive CD4+ T cells from PBMCs. Indicated subset: CD45RA+ positively selected. These receptors were collected from a man younger than 35 in good health. Some clones in this sample may be carry-over from other donors' samples.

V and J are TRBV11-2 and TRBJ1-1; 9 nucleotides align to TRBD1. J lost 8 bases, V lost 5 bases, and 6 bases had no gene match. CDR1 and CDR2 (germline): SGHAT, FQNNGV. The CDR3 extends over 13 amino acids. In DNA form, the CDR3 reads TGTGCCAGCAGCCCTACAGGGGGCACCGAAGCTTTCTTT. Residues: CASSPTGGTEAFF. Full variable domain (remainder filled in from reference TRBV11-2 and TRBJ1-1): EAGVAQSPRYKIIEKRQSVAFWCNPISGHATLYWYQQILGQGPKLLIQFQNNGVVDDSQLPKDRFSAERLKGVDSTLKIQPAKLEDSAVYLCASSPTGGTEAFFGQGTRLTVV.

The rearrangement joins TRBV2 to TRBJ2-1; 8 nucleotides align to TRBD2. The germline V gene has CDR1 SNHLY and CDR2 FYNNEI. This CDR3 contains 16 residues. V shed 9 bases, J shed 4 bases, and the junction held 14 bases outside the gene matches. The CDR3 region has the DNA TGTGCCAGTGAAGGTCCCGTTCGGGAGGGTTACAATGAGCAGTTCTTC. It codes for CASEGPVREGYNEQFF.

This clone was recorded only once. This chain connects TRBV7-3 to TRBJ2-1; D remains ambiguous. Trimming removed 4 bases at V and 5 bases at J, with 21 bases between. The CDR3 sequence is 17 residues long. Germline values: CDR1 SGHTA, CDR2 FQGTGA. This chain's CDR3 is CASSSHTSLGKDNEQFF. CDR3 DNA sequence: TGTGCCAGCAGCTCGCACACGTCGCTTGGTAAGGACAATGAGCAGTTCTTC.

Comments on this clone: Other nucleotide sequences in the sample specify the same CDR3. The V and J genes are TRBV5-4 and TRBJ1-2; the D gene is possibly TRBD1 (5 bases). This CDR3 comprises 14 residues. The V end was cut by 4 bases, the J end by 2 bases, with 12 bases between. Germline V CDR1 and CDR2: SGHNT, YYREEE (reference sequence). The chain's CDR3 is CASSLAGGNYGYTF. The CDR3 coding sequence is TGTGCCAGCAGCCTGGCGGGGGGAAACTATGGCTACACCTTC.

This chain links TRBV5-1 with TRBJ1-2; D ambiguous. The V gene's germline CDR1 is SGHRS and CDR2 YFSETQ. The CDR3 is 13 residues long. Trimming removed 2 bases at V and 2 bases at J, with 7 bases between. CDR3 nucleotide sequence: TGCGCCAGCAGCTTCTCCCAAAACTATGGCTACACCTTC. As protein: CASSFSQNYGYTF.

This chain links TRBV7-2 with TRBJ1-3, with D perhaps matching TRBD1 (6 bases). V was cut by 1 base and J by 4 bases, with 14 bases left in between. CDR3 size: 16 residues. Germline lookup yields CDR1 SGHTA and CDR2 FQGNSA. In DNA, the CDR3 is TGTGCCAGCAGCTTAGTTGGGGGCTCAGCGGGAAACACCATATATTTT. The encoded protein is CASSLVGGSAGNTIYF.

The V gene is TRBV11-2, the J gene TRBJ2-7, with D possibly being TRBD1 or TRBD2 (5 bases each). Germline V gene data show CDR1 as SGHAT and CDR2 as FQNNGV. The CDR3 has 19 residues. Trimming stripped 5 bases from V and 2 bases from J, with 28 bases between. CDR3 bases: TGTGCCAGCAGCACCTACCCCCAGCGGTGGGGGACCCCAACCTACGAGCAGTACTTC. This codes for CASSTYPQRWGTPTYEQYF. Based on the CDR3 plus reference TRBV11-2 and TRBJ2-7, the full variable domain is EAGVAQSPRYKIIEKRQSVAFWCNPISGHATLYWYQQILGQGPKLLIQFQNNGVVDDSQLPKDRFSAERLKGVDSTLKIQPAKLEDSAVYLCASSTYPQRWGTPTYEQYFGPGTRLTVT.

J is TRBJ1-1 and V is TRBV28; TRBD1 might be the D (5 bases). Germline CDR1 MDHEN, CDR2 SYDVKM. With 5 bases removed from V and 0 bases from J, the gap between germline ends came to 19 bases. The CDR3 length is 17 residues. CDR3 nucleotides: TGTGCCAGCAGTCTCGACTTCAGGGATCTGATGAACACTGAAGCTTTCTTT. This sequence encodes CASSLDFRDLMNTEAFF.

The chain carries TRBV28 and TRBJ1-5, with a weak D call TRBD1 (5 bases). V dropped 7 bases and J dropped 6 bases, with 25 bases sitting between them. CDR1 and CDR2 from the germline V gene are MDHEN and SYDVKM. This CDR3 is 17 amino acids long. The CDR3 DNA reads as TGTGCCAGCACCCCCCGGCGCCAACTGGGGGGTAGTCAGCCCCAGCATTTT. It yields the protein CASTPRRQLGGSQPQHF.

The J gene is TRBJ1-1, the V gene TRBV28; 9 bases map to TRBD1. Germline loops: CDR1 MDHEN, CDR2 SYDVKM. V trimming: 3 bases; J trimming: 6 bases; junction bases outside the gene matches: 5. CDR3 length: 14 residues. CDR3 region: CASSFRTGVAEAFF. CDR3 coding DNA: TGTGCCAGCAGTTTCCGGACAGGGGTCGCTGAAGCTTTCTTT.

V gene TRBV28 combines with J gene TRBJ1-2, with unresolved D. Germline-derived CDR1 and CDR2 are MDHEN and SYDVKM. V was shortened by 8 bases and J by 0 bases, with 19 bases between the two germline ends. CDR3 length: 16 residues. The chain's CDR3 is CASHTVTGIPNYGYTF. The CDR3 DNA is TGTGCCAGCCACACAGTAACGGGGATACCTAACTATGGCTACACCTTC.

The chain couples TRBV12-5 to TRBJ2-5; D uncertain. V gave up 0 bases and J gave up 5 bases, with 7 bases separating them. There are 13 residues in the CDR3. Germline V gene lookup returns CDR1 LGHNT and CDR2 FRNRAP. The CDR3 protein is CASGLVGLETQYF. CDR3 in DNA: TGTGCTAGTGGTTTGGTGGGGTTGGAGACCCAGTACTTC. Full variable domain (rest looked up from reference TRBV12-5 and TRBJ2-5): DARVTQTPRHKVTEMGQEVTMRCQPILGHNTVFWYRQTMMQGLELLAYFRNRAPLDDSGMPKDRFSAEMPDATLATLKIQPSEPRDSAVYFCASGLVGLETQYFGPGTRLLVL.

As DNA, the CDR3 is TGTGCCAGCAGCTTAGAACGGCAGACTCTCTACGAGCAGTACTTC. This encodes CASSLERQTLYEQYF. This sequence joins TRBV7-2 and TRBJ2-7; D gene uncertain. Per germline, CDR1 SGHTA and CDR2 FQGNSA. V was pared by 1 base and J by 3 bases, with 13 bases between. The CDR3 consists of 15 residues.

CDR3 residues: CASSQGGLAGGETQYF. The CDR3 region has the DNA TGCGCCAGCAGCCAAGGAGGACTAGCGGGAGGAGAGACCCAGTACTTC. The chain links TRBV4-1 to TRBJ2-5; TRBD2 aligns across 14 bases. The junction had 2 bases not matched to a gene; V was cut back by 1 base and J by 4 bases. The CDR3 is made up of 16 amino acids. Per the germline V gene, CDR1 is MGHRA and CDR2 is YSYEKL.

J is TRBJ1-1 and V is TRBV7-8; 8 bases fit TRBD1. Germline V gives CDR1 SGHVS, CDR2 FQNEAQ. The J segment lost 9 bases and the V segment lost 5 bases, leaving 8 bases of the junction unmatched. The CDR3 covers 13 residues. This CDR3 reads CASSPSDRAKAFF. For the CDR3, the DNA is TGTGCCAGCAGCCCGTCGGACAGGGCGAAAGCTTTCTTT.